Sequencing of this TCR beta chain was carried out in a study of blood T cell repertoires in COVID-19. Original data processing: Estimation of nucleated cell counts relied on the amplification of reference gene primers. Here immunoSEQ multiplex PCR was the method, and the copy in TCRdb shows in-frame clones only, minus some. The D gene and trimming were derived from the DNA, and the V and J assignments and clone size from that table. The profile shows about 74,000 clones, 84% of them singletons. Sequenced sample: peripheral blood. The receptor was derived from a man aged 50-60 years with active COVID-19.

CDR3 sequence: CASSEDAGTRQTQYF. For the CDR3, the DNA is TGTGCCAGCAGTGAAGACGCGGGCACGAGACAGACCCAGTACTTC. V and J are TRBV6-1 and TRBJ2-5; possible D gene TRBD2, 5 bases. This CDR3 is built from 15 residues. Trimming took 1 base from V and 6 from J, leaving 15 bases between them. Germline V gene lookup returns CDR1 MNHNS and CDR2 SASEGT.